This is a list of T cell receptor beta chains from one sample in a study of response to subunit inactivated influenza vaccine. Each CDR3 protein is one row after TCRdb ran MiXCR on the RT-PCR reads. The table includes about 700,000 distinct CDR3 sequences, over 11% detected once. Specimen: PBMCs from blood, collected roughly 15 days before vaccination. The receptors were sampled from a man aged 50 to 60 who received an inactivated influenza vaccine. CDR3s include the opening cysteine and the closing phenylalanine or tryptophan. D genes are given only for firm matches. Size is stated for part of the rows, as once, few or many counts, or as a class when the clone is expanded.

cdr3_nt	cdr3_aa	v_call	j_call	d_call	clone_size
TGTGCCAGCAACACAGGGGATGCCTATGGCTACACCTTC	CASNTGDAYGYTF	TRBV6-2/TRBV6-3	TRBJ1-2	TRBD1	few
TGTGCCAGCAAGCCCGGAGGGGACTACGAGCAGTACTTC	CASKPGGDYEQYF	TRBV7-2	TRBJ2-7	.	few
TGTGCCAGCAGCTTAGAAGGCCCATACACCGGGGAGCTGTTTTTT	CASSLEGPYTGELFF	TRBV7-6	TRBJ2-2	.	few
TGCGCCAGCAGCTTTTTTCGTAGCGGGGGAGGCACAGATACGCAGTATTTT	CASSFFRSGGGTDTQYF	TRBV5-1	TRBJ2-3	TRBD2	.
TGTGCCAGCAGTTTAGCTTGGCCGCTAAGCACAGATACGCAGTATTTT	CASSLAWPLSTDTQYF	TRBV27	TRBJ2-3	.	few
TGTGCCAGAGGGACTAGCGATAGCTCCTACGAGCAGTACTTC	CARGTSDSSYEQYF	TRBV2	TRBJ2-7	TRBD2	.
TGTGCCAGCGGGACTCGAATCTCCTACGAGCAGTACTTC	CASGTRISYEQYF	TRBV6-6	TRBJ2-7	.	.
TGTGCCAGCAGCGACAGGTTCACCTCCTACGAGCAGTACTTC	CASSDRFTSYEQYF	TRBV7-9	TRBJ2-7	.	many
TGCGCCAGCAGCGGCAGTGTCATCTCTGGGGCCAACGTCCTGACTTTC	CASSGSVISGANVLTF	TRBV5-1	TRBJ2-6	.	.
TGTGCCAGCAGTTACCTAGCGGCCTACAATGAGCAGTTCTTC	CASSYLAAYNEQFF	TRBV28	TRBJ2-1	TRBD2	few
TGCAGTGCTATATACGGGACAGGGATAACAGATACGCAGTATTTT	CSAIYGTGITDTQYF	TRBV20-1	TRBJ2-3	TRBD1	many
TGCGCCAGCAGCCAAGAAAACCAGGGGGCGGGAACCGGGGAGCTGTTTTTT	CASSQENQGAGTGELFF	TRBV4-3	TRBJ2-2	TRBD1	few
TGTGCCAGCAGGCTCAGGGGGAGCAACCTCTCGCCTGGGGCCAACGTCCTGACTTTC	CASRLRGSNLSPGANVLTF	TRBV28	TRBJ2-6	TRBD1	.
TGTGCCAGCAGCCAAGGGCCAGGGACCTCTGATGGCTACACCTTC	CASSQGPGTSDGYTF	TRBV3-1	TRBJ1-2	.	few
TGCAGTGCTAAAGAACCGGGACTAGTTACCTACGAGCAGTACTTC	CSAKEPGLVTYEQYF	TRBV20-1	TRBJ2-7	TRBD2	.
TGTGCCAGCAGCTTAGACAGCTTCTATGGCTACACCTTC	CASSLDSFYGYTF	TRBV7-9	TRBJ1-2	.	few
TGTGCCAGCAGCTCCCCAGGGACAGACTATAGCAATCAGCCCCAGCATTTT	CASSSPGTDYSNQPQHF	TRBV28	TRBJ1-5	TRBD1	few
TGCAGTGCTAGAGAAGGGATGAACAGGGGACAAGAGACCCAGTACTTC	CSAREGMNRGQETQYF	TRBV20-1	TRBJ2-5	TRBD1	few
TGTGCCAGCAGCCAGAGCCGGGACAGCAACTATGGCTACACCTTC	CASSQSRDSNYGYTF	TRBV4-2	TRBJ1-2	TRBD1	.
TGCAGCGTTGAAGGGCTAGCGGCCAGCTCCTACAATGAGCAGTTCTTC	CSVEGLAASSYNEQFF	TRBV29-1	TRBJ2-1	TRBD2	few
TGTGCCAGCAGCGCGACATCAGGGGACACTGAAGCTTTCTTT	CASSATSGDTEAFF	TRBV9	TRBJ1-1	.	few
TGCGCCAGCAGCTTGATTGGCGGGAGGGCCCTCGATGAGCAGTTCTTC	CASSLIGGRALDEQFF	TRBV5-1	TRBJ2-1	TRBD2	few
TGTGCCAGCTCACCACCAATGCGTAGCGGGAGGGAGACCCAGTACTTC	CASSPPMRSGRETQYF	TRBV18	TRBJ2-5	TRBD2	.
TGTGCCAGCAGCTCGCGAGGTAGCGCCGAGGGGGATACGCAGTATTTT	CASSSRGSAEGDTQYF	TRBV7-9	TRBJ2-3	.	few
TGTGCCAGCAGCCCCGCGGAGTTACACATTCAGTACTTC	CASSPAELHIQYF	TRBV21-1	TRBJ2-4	.	.
TGCGCCAGCAGCTTGTTAGGACGGATTGGAGTATCCTACGAGCAGTACTTC	CASSLLGRIGVSYEQYF	TRBV5-1	TRBJ2-7	.	.
TGTGCCTGGAGTGTAGAGGCGAATGAGCAGTTCTTC	CAWSVEANEQFF	TRBV30	TRBJ2-1	.	few
TGTGCCAGCAGACCCCTAGGGTCACCCCTCCACTTT	CASRPLGSPLHF	TRBV28	TRBJ1-6	.	few
TGTGCCAGCAGGAGGGGTCGGACAGGCAGTAGCCTCACTGAAGCTTTCTTT	CASRRGRTGSSLTEAFF	TRBV6-4	TRBJ1-1	TRBD1	few
TGTGCCAGCAGCTGGGACAGGGACTCCTACGAGCAGTACTTC	CASSWDRDSYEQYF	TRBV7-9	TRBJ2-7	TRBD1	few
TGTGCCAGCAGCGTAGGACAGCCCCTGGGGGAGCTGTTTTTT	CASSVGQPLGELFF	TRBV9	TRBJ2-2	.	.
TGTGCCCTGAGGGGGGGTGGAACTGAAGCTTTCTTT	CALRGGGTEAFF	TRBV12-5	TRBJ1-1	.	.
TGTGCCAGCAGCTTAGGACGTACCGGGGAGCTGTTTTTT	CASSLGRTGELFF	TRBV11-3	TRBJ2-2	.	many
TGTGCCAGCAGCCCGGTGGGGTTTAGCACAGATACGCAGTATTTT	CASSPVGFSTDTQYF	TRBV7-2	TRBJ2-3	.	.
TGCAGTGCTACTAGCGGTACCTACGAGCAGTACTTC	CSATSGTYEQYF	TRBV20-1	TRBJ2-7	TRBD2	.
TGCGCCAGCAGCCTCCCCGGACAGGGTAGTACAGATACGCAGTATTTT	CASSLPGQGSTDTQYF	TRBV5-1	TRBJ2-3	TRBD1	many
TGTGCCAGCAGCTTACCGGGACAGGGGGTCCAGCCCCAGCATTTT	CASSLPGQGVQPQHF	TRBV7-8	TRBJ1-5	TRBD1	.
TGCGCCAGCAGCTTGGAGAGGGGACAGGGAGGTAACAATGAGCAGTTCTTC	CASSLERGQGGNNEQFF	TRBV5-1	TRBJ2-1	TRBD1	few
TGTGCCAGTAGGGGGGGGACCCTCAACAATGAGCAGTTCTTC	CASRGGTLNNEQFF	TRBV27	TRBJ2-1	.	few
TGCGCCAGCAGCCATGGGACGCTAGTTACAGATACGCAGTATTTT	CASSHGTLVTDTQYF	TRBV4-3	TRBJ2-3	.	.
TGCGCCAGCAGCTTGGCCCTAGCGGCTGGCGATGAGCAGTTCTTC	CASSLALAAGDEQFF	TRBV5-1	TRBJ2-1	TRBD2	many
TGCGCCAGCAGTGCGACTAAAGTCGGTGAGCAGTTCTTC	CASSATKVGEQFF	TRBV10-2	TRBJ2-1	.	.
TGCGCCAGCAGCTCGGGACAGGGTTTTGTGTCCTACGAGCAGTACTTC	CASSSGQGFVSYEQYF	TRBV5-1	TRBJ2-7	TRBD1	many
TGTGCCAGCAGCCCCCGGCCAGGGGTCGACGAGCAGTACTTC	CASSPRPGVDEQYF	TRBV11-2	TRBJ2-7	.	.
TGCGCCAGCAGCTCGGGACAGCTTAATGAAAAACTGTTTTTT	CASSSGQLNEKLFF	TRBV5-1	TRBJ1-4	TRBD1	few
TGTGCCAGCAGCCACCGGACAGGGTGGACCGGGGAGCTGTTTTTT	CASSHRTGWTGELFF	TRBV7-9	TRBJ2-2	TRBD1	.
TGTGCCATTAGGACAGGAAGCTCCTACGAGCAGTACTTC	CAIRTGSSYEQYF	TRBV10-3	TRBJ2-7	TRBD1	few
TGTGCCAGCAGCTTAAGGTCTAAATCACCCCTCCACTTT	CASSLRSKSPLHF	TRBV7-2	TRBJ1-6	.	.